One and the same sample provided the 19 T cell receptor beta chains below, sequenced in a study of CD8 T cells in ankylosing spondylitis. TCRdb re-analysed the 5' RACE reads in MiXCR, keeping a single row per CDR3 protein. The data contain about 540,000 distinct CDR3 sequences, about 13% of them singletons. Their antigens remain unidentified. Points from the study as a whole: Characteristic, it appeared, of ankylosing spondylitis blood was a TCR beta motif of eight or nine highly homologous variants.

Sequenced input: blood, either unsorted or a sorted T cell fraction (not recorded which). Source of these receptors: a male donor with ankylosing spondylitis.

The sample holds a few counts of this clonotype. A read error may explain this, as a much larger clone is one base away. The chain recombines TRBV6-1 with TRBJ1-2, with D possibly matching TRBD1 (5 bases). Looked up from germline, CDR1 is MNHNS and CDR2 is SASEGT. The V and J ends lost 7 bases and 4 bases respectively, with 19 bases between them. This CDR3 has 15 amino acids. The CDR3 nucleotides read TGTGCCAGCATTCCCGAACCAGACAGCGGCTATGGCTACACCTTC. As protein: CASIPEPDSGYGYTF.

This sequence joins TRBV29-1 and TRBJ2-6; maybe TRBD2 (5 bases). CDR3 length equals 14 residues. V lost 6 bases and J lost 1, with 10 bases in between. Germline CDR1 and CDR2: SQVTM and ANQGSEA. Written as DNA, the CDR3 is TGCAGCGTCTTGGGGAGTTCTGGGGCCAACGTCCTGACTTTC. This translates into CSVLGSSGANVLTF.

This clonotype was seen at least ten times. The CDR3, as DNA: TGTGCCAGCAGCCAAGAACTAGCGAGAGACAATGAGCAGTTCTTC. Its translation is CASSQELARDNEQFF. The chain couples TRBV3-1 to TRBJ2-1; the match to TRBD2 covers 7 bases. Per the germline V gene, CDR1 is LGHDT and CDR2 is YNNKEL (reference sequence). V gave up 0 bases and J gave up 5 bases; unmatched junction bases: 4. The CDR3 contains 15 residues.

This clonotype was observed a handful of times. The chain links TRBV10-2 to TRBJ2-7; 9 bases align to TRBD2. Germline V gene data show CDR1 as WSHSY and CDR2 as SAAADI. Germline trimming cut 2 bases from V and 6 bases from J; bases unmatched to any gene: 8. The CDR3 spans 15 residues. The CDR3, as DNA: TGCGCCAGCAGTGAGGGGTCGAGAGCGGGAGGCGAGCAGTACGTC. Translating it yields CASSEGSRAGGEQYV.

The V gene is TRBV20-1, the J gene TRBJ1-2; a weak D match, TRBD1 (6 bases). The CDR3 is 14 amino acids. Trimming took 6 bases from V and 2 from J, leaving 16 bases between them. CDR1 DFQATT and CDR2 SNEGSKA come from the germline V gene (reference sequence). The CDR3 sequence: CSAAGGPQNYGYTF. CDR3 in DNA: TGCAGTGCAGCGGGGGGGCCGCAAAACTATGGCTACACCTTC.

This chain links TRBV19 with TRBJ2-6; the match to TRBD2 covers 9 bases. Germline V gene data show CDR1 as LNHDA and CDR2 as SQIVND (reference sequence). The CDR3 extends over 16 amino acids. Trimming at V came to 11 bases and at J to 4 bases, leaving 12 bases not matched to a gene. This chain's CDR3 is CAVARGGLAGANVLTF. CDR3 in DNA: TGTGCCGTTGCGCGGGGGGGCTTGGCGGGGGCCAACGTCCTGACTTTC.

In this sample, this clonotype turned up many times. J is TRBJ1-1 and V is TRBV11-2; weak D call: TRBD1 (5 bases). Trimming removed 0 bases from V and 5 bases from J, with 13 bases in between. The CDR3 sequence is 15 residues long. CDR1 is SGHAT, CDR2 FQNNGV, per germline. CDR3 loop: CASSLERGVGTEAFF. In nucleotides, the CDR3 is TGTGCCAGCAGCTTAGAAAGGGGAGTAGGGACTGAAGCTTTCTTT.

A few counts support this clonotype. The chain uses TRBV20-1 and TRBJ2-6; D is unclear. Per germline, CDR1 DFQATT and CDR2 SNEGSKA (reference sequence). The CDR3 spans 14 residues. The V and J ends lost 2 bases and 0 bases respectively, with 5 bases between them. Here the CDR3 reads CSARLGSGANVLTF. As DNA, the CDR3 is TGCAGTGCTAGACTGGGCTCTGGGGCCAACGTCCTGACTTTC.

In this sample, this clonotype turned up a few times. V gene TRBV5-1 combines with J gene TRBJ1-2, with 10 positions matching TRBD1. Looked up from germline, CDR1 is SGHRS and CDR2 is YFSETQ. There are 17 residues in the CDR3. V trimming: 1 base; J trimming: 4 bases; junction bases outside the gene matches: 10. The CDR3 loop reads CASSLSRDRGESYGYTF. CDR3 in DNA: TGCGCCAGCAGCTTGTCCCGGGACAGGGGCGAATCCTATGGCTACACCTTC.

This clonotype was detected a few times. This chain links TRBV3-1 with TRBJ1-1; D not resolved. The CDR3 is made up of 16 amino acids. From germline, CDR1 is LGHDT and CDR2 YNNKEL (reference sequence). The V and J ends lost 1 base and 1 base respectively, with 13 bases between them. This CDR3 is CASSQASGVRNTEAFF. CDR3 DNA: TGTGCCAGCAGCCAAGCGAGTGGGGTTCGGAACACTGAAGCTTTCTTT.

Ten or more counts support this clonotype. V is TRBV5-1 and J is TRBJ2-3, with unresolved D. Germline lookup yields CDR1 SGHRS and CDR2 YFSETQ. CDR3 length: 13 amino acids. V was pared by 1 base and J by 5 bases, with 8 bases between. The CDR3 sequence: CASSLSSRDTQYF. Written as DNA, the CDR3 is TGCGCCAGCAGCTTGAGTTCGAGAGATACGCAGTATTTT.

V is TRBV9 and J is TRBJ2-1; D gene ambiguous. The CDR3 runs 14 residues. V lost 0 bases and J 9 bases, leaving 13 bases between the germline ends. Germline CDR1 is SGDLS and CDR2 is YYNGEE. DNA for the CDR3: TGTGCCAGCAGCGTAGGAGTTCGGGTCGGTGAGCAGTTCTTC. This gives the protein CASSVGVRVGEQFF.

This clonotype was recorded at least ten times. This sequence joins TRBV7-9 and TRBJ2-1, with a possible D match to TRBD2 (7 bases). This CDR3 region has 15 residues. The V end was cut by 4 bases, the J end by 3 bases, with 13 bases between. CDR1 and CDR2 from the germline V gene are SEHNR and FQNEAQ (reference sequence). CDR3 sequence (DNA): TGTGCCAGCAGCTATCTAGCGGACAGCTACAATGAGCAGTTCTTC. Translating it yields CASSYLADSYNEQFF.

Only a few counts were recorded for this clonotype. The chain links TRBV20-1 to TRBJ1-6, with TRBD1 matching over 8 bases. Looked up from germline, CDR1 is DFQATT and CDR2 is SNEGSKA (reference sequence). With 1 base clipped from V and 4 bases from J, the junction kept 3 bases outside the gene matches. This CDR3 contains 15 residues. CDR3 residues: CSARGGTGYNSPLHF. CDR3 nucleotide sequence: TGCAGTGCTAGAGGCGGGACAGGTTATAATTCACCCCTCCACTTT.

The chain uses TRBV29-1 and TRBJ1-4; 10 bases align to TRBD1. Germline assignment: CDR1 SQVTM and CDR2 ANQGSEA. The CDR3 contains 13 residues. The V and J ends lost 8 bases and 8 bases, in that order; junction bases with no gene match: 8. CDR3 amino acids: CSTDRGRGEKLFF. The CDR3 region has the DNA TGCAGCACCGACAGGGGGCGGGGAGAAAAACTGTTTTTT.

The chain uses TRBV5-5 and TRBJ1-2; D is possibly TRBD1 (6 bases). The germline V gene encodes CDR1 SGHKS and CDR2 YYEKEE (reference sequence). V dropped 4 bases and J dropped 4 bases, with 17 bases sitting between them. CDR3 length: 15 amino acids. In nucleotides, the CDR3 is TGTGCCAGCAGCCTGGAGGGGGATCCTTTCTATGGCTACACCTTC. As protein: CASSLEGDPFYGYTF.

Only a few counts were recorded for this clonotype. The chain employs TRBV4-2 and TRBJ1-2; D is uncertain. Germline assignment: CDR1 LGHNA and CDR2 YNFKEQ. The CDR3 covers 15 residues. The germline V and J ends were trimmed by 0 bases and 3 bases, with 11 bases remaining between them. The CDR3 region is CASSQDYSSYYGYTF. The CDR3 coding sequence is TGTGCCAGCAGCCAAGATTACAGCAGCTACTATGGCTACACCTTC.

This clonotype has just a few counts. V gene TRBV20-1 combines with J gene TRBJ1-5; D not resolved. The length of the CDR3 is 14 residues. Trimming took 3 bases from V and 5 from J, leaving 14 bases between them. Germline values: CDR1 DFQATT, CDR2 SNEGSKA (reference sequence). CDR3 DNA: TGCAGTGCTAGTTCCTCGGGGAGCGATCAGCCCCAGCATTTT. It specifies CSASSSGSDQPQHF.

This chain joins TRBV12-3 or TRBV12-4 and TRBJ1-1; D is unclear. The CDR3 is made up of 17 amino acids. Trimming cost V 5 bases and J 1 base, with 20 bases left between them. The CDR3 bases are TGTGCCAGCAGTCCGCGTGCACTGAACTCGGGGAACACTGAAGCTTTCTTT. Its translation: CASSPRALNSGNTEAFF.